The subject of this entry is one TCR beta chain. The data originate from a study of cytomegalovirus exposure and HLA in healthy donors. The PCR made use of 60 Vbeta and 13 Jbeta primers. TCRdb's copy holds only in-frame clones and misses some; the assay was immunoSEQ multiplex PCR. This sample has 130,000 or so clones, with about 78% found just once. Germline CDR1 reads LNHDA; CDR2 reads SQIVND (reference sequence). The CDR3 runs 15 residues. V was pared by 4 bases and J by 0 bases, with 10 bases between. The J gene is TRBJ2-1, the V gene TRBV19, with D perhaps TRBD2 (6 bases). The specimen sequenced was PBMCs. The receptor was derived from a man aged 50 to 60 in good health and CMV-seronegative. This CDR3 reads CASSRLGNSYNEQFF. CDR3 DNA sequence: TGTGCCAGTAGTAGACTAGGTAACTCCTACAATGAGCAGTTCTTC.